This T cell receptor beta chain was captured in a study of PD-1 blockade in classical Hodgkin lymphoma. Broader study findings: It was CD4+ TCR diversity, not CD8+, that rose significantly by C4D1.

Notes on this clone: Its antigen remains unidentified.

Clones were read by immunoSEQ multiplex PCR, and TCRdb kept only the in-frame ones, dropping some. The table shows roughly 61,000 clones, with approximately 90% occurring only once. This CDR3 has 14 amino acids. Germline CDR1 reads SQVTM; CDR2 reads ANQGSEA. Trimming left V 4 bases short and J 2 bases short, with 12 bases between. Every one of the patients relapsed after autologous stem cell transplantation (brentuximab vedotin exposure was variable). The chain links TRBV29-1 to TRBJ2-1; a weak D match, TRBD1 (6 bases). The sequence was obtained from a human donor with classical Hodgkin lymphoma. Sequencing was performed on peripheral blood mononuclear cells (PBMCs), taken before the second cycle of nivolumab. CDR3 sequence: CSVGTAQTYNEQFF. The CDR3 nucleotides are TGCAGCGTTGGGACAGCCCAGACCTACAATGAGCAGTTCTTC.